This T cell receptor (beta chain) stems from a study of early T cells in non-severe SARS-CoV-2 infection. As part of library construction, unique molecular identifiers were attached to individual cDNA molecules. TCRdb redid the calling of the 5' RACE reads with MiXCR, one entry per CDR3 protein. The profile covers 34,000 or so distinct CDR3 sequences, with about 8.2% appearing a single time and roughly 13% taken by the ten largest. At least ten counts were recorded for this clonotype. The CDR3 runs 13 residues. V lost 6 bases and J lost 8, with 11 bases in between. The chain combines TRBV12-3 or TRBV12-4 with TRBJ1-6; D remains unclear. The sequence was collected from an adult who was a healthcare worker with PCR-confirmed SARS-CoV-2 infection or an uninfected control (not recorded which). The specimen was whole blood. The CDR3 nucleotides read TGTGCCAGCAGCTGGCAGGTCGATTCACCCCTCCACTTT. Residues: CASSWQVDSPLHF.